What follows describes a single T cell receptor beta chain. Its antigen has not been determined. Base quality data are lacking; no much larger clone is found one base away. Receptor amplification or capture employed the immunoSEQ multiplex PCR assay. For the multiplex PCR, a mixture combining 60 forward primers for TCR Vbeta segments and 13 reverse primers for TCR Jbeta segments was used. The CDR3 region of rearranged TCR beta genes was amplified from genomic DNA by a multiplex PCR assay. The Illumina HiSeq System was used to sequence the amplified TCR beta libraries as 87-base-pair reads. The study's own analysis went as follows. Across the 670 or so repertoires, a later analysis counted some 81 million unique TCR beta chains, roughly 11 million of which were shared by at least two donors. To remove PCR and sequencing errors, raw reads were error-corrected and collapsed into unique sequences using a nearest-neighbor algorithm that merged closely related sequences. Alignment of CDR3 sequences to IMGT reference sequences was used to assign V, D and J gene segments. Each retained sequence needed at least a six-nucleotide match to both a V gene segment and a J gene segment. A rearrangement counted as productive if the CDR3 had no stop codons and remained in frame with V and J, and every other rearrangement counted as non-productive. Following IMGT convention, CDR3 was defined as the stretch from the second conserved V-encoded cysteine up to the conserved J-encoded phenylalanine. The earlier analysis of roughly 590 of the donors excluded sequences that lacked an unambiguous match to a single V gene segment. An earlier analysis of 587 of the donors classified V segments as functional when productive rearrangements were above 56.7% and as segregating when the standard deviation between donors was above 5%. A statistical classification framework was built for diagnosing cytomegalovirus status from the catalog of TCR beta chain sequences. In a later analysis, TCR nucleotide sequences were compared against IMGT/GENE-DB human TR gene sequences so that V and J genes could be assigned. Using the TCRdist pipeline, a later analysis assigned CDR3 sequences along with most-parsimonious VDJ recombination scenarios. In a later analysis, each TCR beta chain was defined by its CDR3 amino acid sequence together with its V-gene family, and reads without a unique V-gene family were excluded. As a way to deal with suspected cross-contamination and a sequencing artifact, a later analysis dropped approximately 570 nucleotide sequences that were highly shared and had low generation probability. For each public chain, a later analysis derived a clonal expansion index from normalized ranks of inferred template counts within each repertoire. A later analysis computed generation probabilities with a VDJ recombination model fitted to out-of-frame rearrangements, and checked the results against IGoR. In a later analysis, TCR-TCR, TCR-HLA and TCR-CMV co-occurrence was scored with hypergeometric tests, and a repertoire-size bias correction was applied to TCR pairs. In a later analysis, false discovery rates were estimated by permuting HLA or CMV assignments 20 times. In a later analysis, co-occurring TCRs were grouped with DBSCAN, and TCRdist sequence similarity was added when clustering was performed within HLA-allele-positive subsets. For co-occurrence clustering, repertoires with fewer than 30,000 or more than 120,000 public chains were excluded, along with four or five repertoires with anomalous nucleotide sharing. TCRdb carries this immuneACCESS record with in-frame sequences only. Its versions omit some clonotypes, under half of them owing to an unresolved V gene in the studies checked, with the rest unexplained. That table furnishes V, J and clone size, whereas the DNA furnished D and trimming. The sample table lists around 150,000 clones, 50% to 75% of them with a count of one. Together, the top ten hold about 7.1% of the sample.

This sample was included in a study of cytomegalovirus exposure and HLA in healthy donors (TCRdb year 2017). Regarding the study in general: According to an earlier analysis of 587 of the donors, about 180 million T cells yielded 117 million unique TCR beta sequences and roughly 280 Gb of sequence data. About 300 gigabases of sequencing data and 78 million or so unique TCR sequences were included in an early release covering under 650 HLA-typed donors. The genetic ancestry cluster associated with self-reported Caucasian donors included roughly four fifths of the roughly 410 genotyped donors. The study was designed to test whether signatures of past pathogen exposure could be identified by cataloging public T cell receptors. The study used immunosequencing to profile the T cell repertoires of under 700 subjects and linked those repertoires to cytomegalovirus serostatus. Besides the first cohort of roughly 640 subjects, a separate validation cohort made up of roughly 120 different subjects was used. High-throughput TCR immunosequencing, statistical association of individual TCRs with disease status, and machine learning were combined to predict cytomegalovirus infection status. In a later analysis, previously published TCR beta repertoires from several hundred donors were re-analyzed and high-resolution HLA genotyping was added so that TCR occurrence patterns could be studied. The later analysis used no new phenotypic data to find candidate immune exposures, relying instead on TCR beta sequences and their occurrence across donors. In an earlier analysis of 550 to 700 of the donors, high-throughput TCR beta sequencing was used to judge whether each TCR beta V gene segment behaved as functional or pseudogenic. Donor age, sex, ethnicity and CMV serostatus were collected together with the repertoire data. In a later genetic analysis, genome-wide SNP genotypes for about three fifths of the roughly 670 donors were used, and that subset was treated as a discovery cohort. All discovery cohort repertoires had been generated on a single sequencing platform. Both class I and class II loci were covered by HLA typing, at four-digit resolution. Typing coverage varied by locus: roughly 629-640 donors for A, B, C, DRB1 and DQB1; roughly 520 for DQA1; nearly 610 for DPA1; approximately 490 for DPB1. About five DR-DQ haplotypes were handled as single units for association and clustering, since linkage in the cohort was strong. Across under 500 genotyped donors of the cohort, an average of about 250,000 unique TCR beta nucleotide sequences per donor were sequenced, and roughly 20% of those sequences were non-productive. Results the study describes overall, beyond this receptor: Presence/absence analyses assumed roughly uniform sequencing depth across donors, an assumption that may not hold. This cohort had only TCR beta chains sequenced, and the lack of alpha or paired-chain data limited which features could be detected. At a false discovery rate of 0.05, a later analysis linked some 17,000 TCR beta sequences to specific HLA alleles. A few of the identified cytomegalovirus-associated TCR beta chains were confirmed in vitro to be specific for cytomegalovirus antigens. Linkage disequilibrium might explain the correlated functional status among segregating V segments, but an unknown experimental factor could not be ruled out. A further reported finding was that TCR beta sequences accurately predicted the HLA-A and HLA-B alleles for most subjects in the first cohort. Most TCR sequences were observed very rarely across donors, whereas some public TCRs were present in many individuals. HLA typing was unavailable for some donors at each locus, so association tests used only the typed subset. According to a later analysis, most CMV-associated TCR beta chains appeared to be HLA-restricted, and the HLA associations seemed to be driven largely by CMV exposure. Assigning TCR associations to individual alleles was difficult when HLA alleles, especially DR and DQ, strongly co-occurred. A later analysis found that HLA-associated TCR beta chains were more clonally expanded and had lower generation probabilities than equally common non-associated chains. A cluster of highly shared sequence variants was judged likely to represent a technical artifact of the sequencing pipeline. In a later analysis, several top co-occurrence clusters were reported to appear linked to parvovirus B19, influenza, CMV and Epstein-Barr virus. According to the authors, the approach could potentially be generalized to other disease states and immunological phenotypes. In an earlier analysis of several hundred of the donors, most TCR beta V segments were observed in productive rearrangements about 87% or about 30% of the time, broadly matching IMGT annotations. An association between a missense DCLRE1C variant and V-gene and J-gene trimming of TCR beta chains was found in a later genetic analysis and replicated in an independent cohort. According to a later analysis, TCR association rates differed among HLA loci, with DRB1 alleles showing the most associated TCRs and HLA-C alleles showing the fewest. The 87-base-pair reads could not distinguish some IMGT-functional V segments, including TRBV6-2 and TRBV6-3, so those segments were excluded. The only immune exposure information available for the cohort was CMV serostatus. According to a later genetic analysis, donors in an Asian-associated ancestry cluster had fewer N-insertions in productive TCRs than the roughly 700-donor mean. In both the original and validation cohorts, the classifier was reported to diagnose cytomegalovirus status with high specificity and sensitivity. Some 16 rarely observed V segments, including chromosome 9 orphons, were excluded from the earlier analysis of about 500 of the donors because counts were too low. A total of fewer than 200 TCR beta chains were listed by the study as associated with cytomegalovirus.

In total, 666 healthy bone marrow donors made up the cohort. All cohort members were sampled while nominally healthy, although unrecorded immune exposures were likely present. The donor tested CMV seropositive, placing the donor among the 250 to 300 seropositive members of the cohort. Each donor provided a peripheral blood sample, and peripheral blood mononuclear cells were used for TCR beta sequencing. Genomic DNA was extracted from the blood cell samples with the Qiagen DNeasy Blood Extraction Kit. At the junction V is shortened by 3 bases and J by 5 bases, with 10 bases in between. For CDR1 and CDR2, the germline V gene lists MNHEY and SVGAGI. From its cysteine to its phenylalanine, the CDR3 spans 13 amino acids. Just CDR3 DNA is preserved here, 39 bases in frame from base 1.

The source material was PBMCs. This receptor was taken from a woman in her fifties or sixties in good health and CMV-seropositive. The sequence is built from TRBV6-5 and TRBJ1-1; the D gene is perhaps TRBD1, on 6 matching bases. The CDR3 region reads CASSYRGATEAFF. The nucleotide sequence reads as follows: TGTGCCAGCAGTTATCGGGGGGCGACTGAAGCTTTCTTT.